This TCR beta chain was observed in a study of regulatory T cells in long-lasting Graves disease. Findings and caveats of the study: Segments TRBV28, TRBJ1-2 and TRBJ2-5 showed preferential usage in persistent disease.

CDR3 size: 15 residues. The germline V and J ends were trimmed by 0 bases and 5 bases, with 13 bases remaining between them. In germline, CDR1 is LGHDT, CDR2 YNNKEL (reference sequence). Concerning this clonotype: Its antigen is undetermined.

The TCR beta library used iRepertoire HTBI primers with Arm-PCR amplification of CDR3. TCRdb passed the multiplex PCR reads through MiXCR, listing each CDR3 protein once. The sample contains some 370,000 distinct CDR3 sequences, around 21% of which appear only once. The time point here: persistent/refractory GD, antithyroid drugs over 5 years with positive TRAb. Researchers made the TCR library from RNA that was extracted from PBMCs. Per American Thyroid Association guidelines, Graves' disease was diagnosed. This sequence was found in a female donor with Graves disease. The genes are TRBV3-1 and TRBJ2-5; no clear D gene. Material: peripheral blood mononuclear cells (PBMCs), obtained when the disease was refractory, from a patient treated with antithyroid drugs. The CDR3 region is CASSQDVYVGETQYF. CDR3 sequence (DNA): TGTGCCAGCAGCCAAGATGTTTACGTCGGGGAGACCCAGTACTTC.